The rows below give T cell receptor beta chains drawn from one sample of a study of cytomegalovirus exposure and HLA in healthy donors. This table comes from immunoSEQ multiplex PCR, and its TCRdb copy is limited to in-frame clones, with some not included. The sample has some 250,000 clones; roughly 80% are singletons. Material for sequencing was PBMCs. These receptors came from a woman in her forties in good health and CMV-seropositive. Each CDR3 is given with its conserved first and last residue. A D gene is named only where the DNA matches it firmly. Clone sizes are given selectively: once, few, many, or a class where the clone is expanded.

clone_size,j_call,v_call,d_call,cdr3_aa,cdr3_nt
-,TRBJ2-1,TRBV7-9,TRBD2,CASSLSGRWDEQFF,TGTGCCAGCAGCCTTAGCGGGCGGTGGGATGAGCAGTTCTTC
-,TRBJ1-1,TRBV4-2,-,CASSQLAARNTEAFF,TGTGCCAGCAGCCAGTTAGCGGCGCGGAACACTGAAGCTTTCTTT
-,TRBJ2-3,TRBV7-9,-,CSSSPRVRGRTDTQYF,TGTTCCAGCAGCCCTAGGGTCAGGGGTAGGACAGATACGCAGTATTTT
-,TRBJ2-3,TRBV7-2,TRBD2,CASSQPGTSGGLADTQYF,TGTGCCAGCAGTCAGCCGGGGACTAGCGGGGGACTCGCAGATACGCAGTATTTT
-,TRBJ1-6,TRBV7-2,-,CASSFVRQPYNSPLHF,TGTGCCAGCAGCTTCGTCCGACAGCCCTATAATTCACCCCTCCACTTT
-,TRBJ1-3,TRBV19,-,CASSQGGTGNTIYF,TGTGCCAGTAGTCAGGGTGGCACTGGAAACACCATATATTTT
-,TRBJ2-7,TRBV29-1,TRBD1,CSVERGRGQGYEQYF,TGCAGCGTTGAGAGGGGGAGGGGACAGGGCTACGAGCAGTACTTC
-,TRBJ1-5,TRBV19,-,CASSRQDNSNQPQHF,TGTGCCAGTAGTAGACAGGATAATAGCAATCAGCCCCAGCATTTT
-,TRBJ1-1,TRBV28,TRBD1,CASSHPGTANTEAFF,TGTGCCAGCAGTCACCCCGGGACAGCGAACACTGAAGCTTTCTTT
-,TRBJ2-3,TRBV5-1,TRBD2,CASSWGGFLDTDTQYF,TGCGCCAGCAGCTGGGGGGGGTTTTTGGACACAGATACGCAGTATTTT
-,TRBJ1-1,TRBV2,TRBD1,CASSLDRVNTEAFF,TGTGCCAGCAGCTTGGACAGGGTGAACACTGAAGCTTTCTTT
-,TRBJ1-1,TRBV21-1,-,CASSKLPPSEGVAFF,TGTGCCAGCAGCAAGCTTCCACCTTCAGAGGGAGTAGCTTTCTTT
-,TRBJ2-2,TRBV4-3,-,CASSRLPLGSGELFF,TGCGCCAGCAGCCGACTCCCTCTAGGATCCGGGGAGCTGTTTTTT
-,TRBJ2-7,TRBV9,TRBD2,CASSADSGGGEQYF,TGTGCCAGCAGCGCCGATAGCGGGGGTGGCGAGCAGTACTTC
-,TRBJ2-2,TRBV4-3,TRBD1,CASSLHTGTGSAGELFF,TGCGCCAGCAGCCTCCACACCGGGACAGGGAGCGCCGGGGAGCTGTTTTTT
-,TRBJ2-7,TRBV7-8,TRBD1,CASSPNSGTVNEQYF,TGTGCCAGCAGCCCAAACTCCGGGACAGTCAACGAGCAGTACTTC
-,TRBJ2-1,TRBV19,TRBD2,CASSMRRLAEEQFF,TGTGCCAGTAGTATGAGGCGACTAGCAGAAGAGCAGTTCTTC
-,TRBJ1-2,TRBV5-1,-,CASSSQGGYGYTF,TGCGCCAGCAGCTCCCAGGGAGGCTATGGCTACACCTTC
-,TRBJ2-1,TRBV10-1,-,CASSESRPGEQFF,TGCGCCAGCAGTGAGTCGAGGCCGGGTGAGCAGTTCTTC
-,TRBJ2-2,TRBV6-1,TRBD2,CASSPIAGVTGELFF,TGTGCCAGCAGTCCGATAGCGGGGGTGACCGGGGAGCTGTTTTTT
-,TRBJ2-1,TRBV6-5,TRBD1,CASSYSTGGNEFF,TGTGCCAGCAGTTACTCGACAGGGGGGAATGAGTTCTTC
once,TRBJ1-4,TRBV7-9,-,CASSSEGLLGEKLFF,TGTGCCAGCAGCTCAGAGGGCCTACTAGGTGAAAAACTGTTTTTT
-,TRBJ1-4,TRBV7-2,-,CASSPLAGTTNEKLFF,TGTGCCAGCAGCCCCCTCGCAGGAACAACTAATGAAAAACTGTTTTTT
-,TRBJ2-7,TRBV9,TRBD2,CASSTHSGSGYEQYF,TGTGCCAGCAGCACGCATAGCGGGAGTGGTTACGAGCAGTACTTC
-,TRBJ2-7,TRBV27,TRBD2,CASRGLAGSYEQYF,TGTGCCAGCAGGGGACTAGCGGGGTCCTACGAGCAGTACTTC
few,TRBJ2-5,TRBV5-1,-,CASSLPFRVRNQETQYF,TGCGCCAGCAGCTTGCCGTTCAGGGTCCGGAACCAAGAGACCCAGTACTTC
few,TRBJ1-4,TRBV5-1,-,CASSPDRDEKLFF,TGCGCCAGCAGCCCTGACAGAGATGAAAAACTGTTTTTT
-,TRBJ2-4,TRBV28,-,CASSPQSGMDIQYF,TGTGCCAGCAGCCCCCAATCGGGTATGGACATTCAGTACTTC
few,TRBJ1-1,TRBV7-2,-,CASSLTGFLEAFF,TGTGCCAGCAGCCTTACAGGTTTCCTCGAAGCTTTCTTT
-,TRBJ1-6,TRBV30,-,CAWSLGSSYNSPLHF,TGTGCCTGGAGTCTAGGGAGCTCCTATAATTCACCCCTCCACTTT
-,TRBJ1-6,TRBV5-4,TRBD1,CASSLNRGNSPLHF,TGTGCCAGCAGCTTGAACAGGGGAAATTCACCCCTCCACTTT
-,TRBJ2-7,TRBV6-5,-,CASSRLALSSYEQYF,TGTGCCAGCAGTCGTTTAGCGTTGAGCTCCTACGAGCAGTACTTC
-,TRBJ1-1,TRBV20-1,-,CSALQAAEAFF,TGCAGTGCTTTACAGGCCGCCGAAGCTTTCTTT
-,TRBJ2-5,TRBV6-6,TRBD2,CASSQTSGSTKTQYF,TGTGCCAGCAGTCAGACTAGCGGGAGTACTAAGACCCAGTACTTC
-,TRBJ1-1,TRBV6-4,TRBD1,CASRSGTGANTEAFF,TGTGCCAGCAGATCTGGGACAGGCGCAAACACTGAAGCTTTCTTT
-,TRBJ2-7,TRBV2,-,CASSEPAPLQVQGAPYEQYF,TGTGCCAGCAGTGAACCGGCCCCCCTACAAGTCCAAGGGGCCCCCTACGAGCAGTACTTC
few,TRBJ1-2,TRBV9,-,CASSANRDNGYTF,TGTGCCAGCAGCGCCAACAGGGACAATGGCTACACCTTC
-,TRBJ2-1,TRBV6-4,-,CASSAGLANEQFF,TGTGCCAGCAGTGCAGGGTTGGCCAATGAGCAGTTCTTC
-,TRBJ1-5,TRBV9,TRBD1,CASSRDRGEPQHF,TGTGCCAGCAGCCGGGACAGGGGCGAGCCCCAGCATTTT
few,TRBJ2-7,TRBV19,-,CASGTTGRRSEQYF,TGTGCCAGTGGAACGACAGGGAGGAGGAGCGAGCAGTACTTC
-,TRBJ2-5,TRBV4-1,-,CASSQDERRPSGWGETQYF,TGCGCCAGCAGCCAAGACGAGAGGAGACCAAGCGGCTGGGGAGAGACCCAGTACTTC
-,TRBJ1-4,TRBV5-1,TRBD1,CASSLIGDSREKLFF,TGCGCCAGCAGCTTGATAGGGGACAGTAGAGAAAAACTGTTTTTT
-,TRBJ2-7,TRBV19,TRBD1,CASSRSLGQGYEQYF,TGTGCCAGTAGTCGTTCTCTGGGACAGGGATACGAGCAGTACTTC
-,TRBJ2-7,TRBV4-3,-,CASSQEAGVGYEQYF,TGCGCCAGCAGCCAAGAGGCAGGGGTAGGCTACGAGCAGTACTTC
-,TRBJ2-2,TRBV5-1,TRBD1,CASSLVSHRGWTNTGELFF,TGCGCCAGCAGCTTGGTCTCTCACAGGGGATGGACGAACACCGGGGAGCTGTTTTTT
-,TRBJ1-5,TRBV30,-,CAWSVGLSNQPQHF,TGTGCCTGGAGTGTGGGGCTTAGCAATCAGCCCCAGCATTTT
-,TRBJ2-2,TRBV7-2,TRBD2,CASSLARLGGTGELFF,TGTGCCAGCAGCTTAGCGCGGTTGGGGGGGACCGGGGAGCTGTTTTTT
-,TRBJ1-6,TRBV4-1,-,CASSQDVNTGGNSPLHF,TGCGCCAGCAGCCAAGATGTAAATACGGGGGGCAATTCACCCCTCCACTTT
-,TRBJ1-3,TRBV29-1,-,CSVESPGGNTIYF,TGCAGCGTTGAATCTCCAGGTGGAAACACCATATATTTT
-,TRBJ1-4,TRBV5-4,-,CASSILNEKLFF,TGTGCCAGCAGCATACTAAATGAAAAACTGTTTTTT
-,TRBJ2-1,TRBV4-1,TRBD2,CASSQIGTSGRPDSYNEQFF,TGCGCCAGCAGCCAAATTGGGACTAGCGGGAGGCCCGACTCCTACAATGAGCAGTTCTTC
-,TRBJ1-5,TRBV30,-,CAWKGGEGQPQHF,TGTGCCTGGAAAGGGGGGGAGGGTCAGCCCCAGCATTTT
-,TRBJ1-4,TRBV18,TRBD1,CASSPQPVTGGVNEKLFF,TGTGCCAGCTCACCACAGCCCGTGACAGGGGGCGTAAATGAAAAACTGTTTTTT
-,TRBJ1-2,TRBV6-6,TRBD1,CASTRDRGYGYTF,TGTGCCAGCACCAGGGACAGGGGCTATGGCTACACCTTC
-,TRBJ1-6,TRBV28,TRBD1,CASSAWDSLSPLHF,TGTGCCAGCAGTGCCTGGGACAGCCTGTCACCCCTCCACTTT
-,TRBJ2-3,TRBV7-9,-,CSSSPGVDGDTQYF,TGTTCCAGCAGCCCGGGGGTAGATGGGGATACGCAGTATTTT
-,TRBJ2-2,TRBV4-3,-,CASSPFRGAETGELFF,TGCGCCAGCAGCCCCTTCCGGGGGGCCGAAACCGGGGAGCTGTTTTTT
few,TRBJ1-1,TRBV6-6,-,CASSFLGGTEAFF,TGTGCCAGCAGTTTCCTAGGGGGCACTGAAGCTTTCTTT
-,TRBJ2-7,TRBV10-3,TRBD1,CAISAGTGSIEQYF,TGTGCCATCAGTGCCGGGACAGGGTCGATCGAGCAGTACTTC